These 18 T cell receptor beta chains were all obtained from the same sample, sequenced in a study of blood T cell repertoires in COVID-19. The repertoire was sequenced with immunoSEQ multiplex PCR; TCRdb's copy has only in-frame clones and lacks some. The sample lists 200,000 to 250,000 clones, around 84% seen once, with 5.1% in the top ten. The source material was peripheral blood. The receptors come from a woman between 55 and 75 years old who had recovered from COVID-19.

This chain links TRBV3-1 (or the pseudogene TRBV3-2) with TRBJ1-3; D is possibly TRBD1 (6 bases). CDR3 length: 15 residues. The germline V gene has CDR1 LGHDT and CDR2 YNNKEL (reference sequence). Trimming pared 1 base from V and 4 bases from J, leaving 11 bases between. CDR3 sequence (DNA): TGTGCCAGCAGCCAAGGGGGGGGGCACGGAAACACCATATATTTT. As protein: CASSQGGGHGNTIYF.

The V and J genes are TRBV3-1 (or the pseudogene TRBV3-2) and TRBJ1-3; a possible D gene is TRBD1 (6 bases). This CDR3 is built from 16 residues. V lost 1 base and J 3 bases, leaving 13 bases between the germline ends. Germline CDR1 reads LGHDT; CDR2 reads YNNKEL (reference sequence). The CDR3 protein is CASSQGGGAGGNTIYF. The CDR3 nucleotides are TGTGCCAGCAGCCAAGGCGGGGGGGCAGGTGGAAACACCATATATTTT.

The chain couples TRBV12-3 or TRBV12-4 to TRBJ2-7; the D is unclear. This CDR3 comprises 13 residues. Trimming cost V 3 bases and J 6 bases, with 12 bases left between them. The CDR3 nucleotides are TGTGCCAGCAGTTTTGTGTCCGGCGGCGAGCAGTACTTC. It encodes CASSFVSGGEQYF.

About this clone itself: One end of the junction varies from germline; a read error may be responsible. V usage is TRBV7-7 and J usage is TRBJ2-2; 8 nucleotides line up with TRBD1. Germline V gene lookup returns CDR1 SSHAT and CDR2 FNYEAQ (reference sequence). The CDR3 covers 14 residues. The CDR3 is CASSLGRGPGELFF. The CDR3 region has the DNA TGTGCTAGCAGCTTAGGCAGGGGGCCCGGGGAGCTGTTTTTT.

The chain uses TRBV5-1 and TRBJ2-5; TRBD1 matches 7 bases. Germline loops: CDR1 SGHRS, CDR2 YFSETQ. V dropped 0 bases and J dropped 5; count of bases not matched to a gene: 7. CDR3 size: 15 residues. As DNA, the CDR3 is TGCGCCAGCAGCTTGGCCGGGACAGATAGCGAGACCCAGTACTTC. Translating gives CASSLAGTDSETQYF. Combining the CDR3 with reference TRBV5-1 and TRBJ2-5 gives the whole variable domain KAGVTQTPRYLIKTRGQQVTLSCSPISGHRSVSWYQQTPGQGLQFLFEYFSETQRNKGNFPGRFSGRQFSNSRSEMNVSTLELGDSALYLCASSLAGTDSETQYFGPGTRLLVL.

The J gene is TRBJ2-3, the V gene TRBV6-1; 9 nucleotides line up with TRBD1. This CDR3 has 14 amino acids. J lost 4 bases, V lost 2 bases, and 1 base had no gene match. Germline V gene sequence: CDR1 MNHNS, CDR2 SASEGT. CDR3 sequence: CASSENRGPDTQYF. In DNA, the CDR3 is TGTGCCAGCAGTGAAAACAGGGGGCCAGATACGCAGTATTTT.

This chain connects TRBV11-2 to TRBJ1-2; perhaps TRBD1 as D (5 bases). Per germline, CDR1 SGHAT and CDR2 FQNNGV. Trimming removed 3 bases at V and 1 base at J, with 12 bases between. This CDR3 has 15 residues. The chain's CDR3 is CASSLWRGNNYGYTF. For the CDR3, the DNA is TGTGCCAGCAGCTTGTGGCGGGGGAATAACTATGGCTACACCTTC. The full variable domain, rest sourced from reference TRBV11-2 and TRBJ1-2, is EAGVAQSPRYKIIEKRQSVAFWCNPISGHATLYWYQQILGQGPKLLIQFQNNGVVDDSQLPKDRFSAERLKGVDSTLKIQPAKLEDSAVYLCASSLWRGNNYGYTFGSGTRLTVV.

The chain joins TRBV4-1 to TRBJ2-1; TRBD2 matches at 8 bases. CDR3 length: 17 amino acids. The V gene end was trimmed by 3 bases and the J gene end by 3 bases; junction bases not matched to a gene: 10. Germline CDR1 reads MGHRA; CDR2 reads YSYEKL. The CDR3 reads CASSHQRGGGYYNEQFF. CDR3 nucleotide sequence: TGCGCCAGCAGCCACCAAAGGGGCGGGGGGTACTACAATGAGCAGTTCTTC.

The chain carries TRBV4-3 and TRBJ2-1, with D perhaps TRBD2 (7 bases). V lost 1 base, J lost 9 bases, and 19 bases lay in between. Germline values: CDR1 LGHNA, CDR2 YSLEER. This CDR3 has 16 residues. CDR3 sequence: CASSQGGGRSLIEQFF. DNA for the CDR3: TGCGCCAGCAGCCAAGGGGGGGGGCGGTCCCTAATTGAGCAGTTCTTC.

The V gene is TRBV6-5, the J gene TRBJ2-1, with TRBD2 matching 14 bases. Germline V gives CDR1 MNHEY, CDR2 SVGAGI. The CDR3 consists of 16 residues. Losses at the gene ends were 4 bases for V and 9 bases for J; bases not matched to a gene: 8. CDR3 protein: CASSSPGTSGSGEQFF. The CDR3 DNA is TGTGCCAGCAGTTCCCCCGGGACTAGCGGGAGTGGTGAGCAGTTCTTC.

This chain joins TRBV19 and TRBJ2-1; D gene ambiguous. CDR3 size: 11 residues. Looked up from germline, CDR1 is LNHDA and CDR2 is SQIVND (reference sequence). V was shortened by 4 bases and J by 12 bases, with 10 bases between the two germline ends. CDR3 residues: CASSNVIRQFF. DNA of the CDR3: TGTGCCAGTAGTAACGTGATCAGGCAGTTCTTC.

This clone was observed a handful of times. The V call is TRBV5-4, the J call TRBJ2-3, with TRBD1 identical over 7 bases. Germline V gene data show CDR1 as SGHNT and CDR2 as YYREEE (reference sequence). V trimming: 4 bases; J trimming: 0 bases; junction bases outside the gene matches: 8. This CDR3 contains 16 residues. The CDR3, as DNA: TGTGCCAGCAGCGCGGGCGGACAGGCTAGCACAGATACGCAGTATTTT. Amino acids: CASSAGGQASTDTQYF.

The rearrangement uses TRBV25-1 and TRBJ2-2, with 10 positions matching TRBD1. The CDR3 has 16 amino acids. J lost 6 bases, V lost 5 bases, and 9 bases had no gene match. Germline CDR1 reads MGHDK; CDR2 reads SYGVNS. CDR3 coding DNA: TGTGCCAGCAGTTCCTCCGGGACAGGGGTGGCCGGGGAGCTGTTTTTT. Translation gives CASSSSGTGVAGELFF.

The rearrangement uses TRBV4-1 and TRBJ2-7; 8 bases fit TRBD2. The CDR3 is 16 amino acids. After removal of 4 bases from V and 0 bases from J, the junction contained 8 bases not matched to a gene. Germline-derived CDR1 and CDR2 are MGHRA and YSYEKL. CDR3 loop: CASSLSIAGLSYEQYF. For the CDR3, the DNA is TGCGCCAGCAGCCTTTCGATAGCGGGGCTCTCCTACGAGCAGTACTTC.

The V and J genes are TRBV9 and TRBJ2-3; 9 bases line up with TRBD2. V shed 0 bases and J 6 bases; nucleotides not matched to a gene: 8. Looked up from germline, CDR1 is SGDLS and CDR2 is YYNGEE. The CDR3 consists of 16 residues. CDR3 in DNA: TGTGCCAGCAGCGTAGCCGCTAGCGGGGTGCAGGATACGCAGTATTTT. Protein product: CASSVAASGVQDTQYF.

This clone was counted a single time. This chain joins TRBV5-4 and TRBJ2-7; the match to TRBD2 covers 7 bases. The CDR3 consists of 15 residues. Germline trimming cut 2 bases from V and 0 bases from J; bases unmatched to any gene: 5. Per the germline V gene, CDR1 is SGHNT and CDR2 is YYREEE (reference sequence). The CDR3 reads CASSFPGRGSYEQYF. For the CDR3, the DNA is TGTGCCAGCAGCTTTCCAGGGAGGGGCTCCTACGAGCAGTACTTC. The full variable domain, its missing parts supplied by reference TRBV5-4 and TRBJ2-7, is ETGVTQSPTHLIKTRGQQVTLRCSSQSGHNTVSWYQQALGQGPQFIFQYYREEENGRGNFPPRFSGLQFPNYSSELNVNALELDDSALYLCASSFPGRGSYEQYFGPGTRLTVT.

The genes are TRBV4-1 and TRBJ2-3, with TRBD2 matching 9 bases. V was clipped by 1 base and J by 3 bases; unmatched bases: 5. Germline V CDR1 and CDR2: MGHRA, YSYEKL. CDR3 length equals 16 residues. The CDR3 protein is CASSQGAAGGTDTQYF. The CDR3 DNA reads as TGCGCCAGCAGCCAAGGGGCAGCGGGGGGTACAGATACGCAGTATTTT.

This chain uses TRBV7-3 with TRBJ2-3; D not resolved. The V gene lost 5 bases and the J gene lost 9 bases, with 21 bases spanning the gap. CDR3 length: 15 residues. Germline lookup yields CDR1 SGHTA and CDR2 FQGTGA. The CDR3 sequence is CASSPHTTSPFTQYF. CDR3 nucleotides: TGTGCCAGCAGCCCTCACACTACCTCGCCATTCACGCAGTATTTT.